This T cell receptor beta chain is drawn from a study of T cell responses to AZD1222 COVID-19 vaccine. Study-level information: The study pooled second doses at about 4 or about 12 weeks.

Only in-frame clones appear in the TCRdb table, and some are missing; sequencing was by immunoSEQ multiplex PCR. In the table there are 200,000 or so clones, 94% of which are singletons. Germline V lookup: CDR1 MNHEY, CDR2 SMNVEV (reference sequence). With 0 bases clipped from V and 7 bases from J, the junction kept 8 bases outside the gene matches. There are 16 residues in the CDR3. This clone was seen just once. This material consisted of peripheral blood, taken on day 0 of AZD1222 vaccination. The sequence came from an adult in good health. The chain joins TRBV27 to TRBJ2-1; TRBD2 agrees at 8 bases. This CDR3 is CASSLSNGRAGNEQFF. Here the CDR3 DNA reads TGTGCCAGCAGTTTATCTAACGGGAGGGCCGGGAATGAGCAGTTCTTC.